This TCR beta chain was sequenced during a study of CD8 T cells in Susac syndrome. Details on this clonotype: Its antigen remains unknown.

Random hexamers were used to reverse transcribe roughly 0.45 to 1 ug of RNA. TCR beta CDR3 was amplified by immunoSEQ covering 54 Vbeta and 13 Jbeta. TCRdb reprocessed the immunoSEQ multiplex PCR reads with MiXCR, giving one entry per CDR3 protein. The sample includes 120,000 or so distinct CDR3 sequences, nearly 96% of them seen just once. Notes on the study in general: Repertoires of Susac syndrome CD4+ T cells lacked clonal expansion.

V lost 6 bases, J lost 0 bases, and 12 bases lay in between. The germline V gene has CDR1 SGHDN and CDR2 FVKESK. The CDR3 runs 15 residues. Sequencing of TCR beta was performed on blood CD8+ T cells and on blood CD4+ T cells. The V gene is TRBV14, the J gene TRBJ2-1, with D maybe TRBD2 (6 bases). The sequencing input was CD4+ T cells from PBMCs. The sequence was obtained from a human donor with Susac syndrome. DNA of the CDR3: TGTGCCAGCAGGTTAGCGGCTAGCTCCTACAATGAGCAGTTCTTC. It specifies CASRLAASSYNEQFF.